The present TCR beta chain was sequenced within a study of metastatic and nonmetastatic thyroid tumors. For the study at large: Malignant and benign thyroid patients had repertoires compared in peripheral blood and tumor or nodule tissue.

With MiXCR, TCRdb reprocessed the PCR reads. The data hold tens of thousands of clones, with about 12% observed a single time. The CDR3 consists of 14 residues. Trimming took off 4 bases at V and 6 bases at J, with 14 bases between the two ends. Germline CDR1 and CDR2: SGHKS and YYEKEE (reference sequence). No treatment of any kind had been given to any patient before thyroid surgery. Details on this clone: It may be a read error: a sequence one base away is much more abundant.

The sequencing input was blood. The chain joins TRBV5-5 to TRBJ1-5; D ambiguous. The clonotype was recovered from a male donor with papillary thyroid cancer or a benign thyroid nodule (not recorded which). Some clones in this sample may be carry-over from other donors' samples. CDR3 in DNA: TGTGCCAGCAGCCCAGTACATTCTGTTCAGCCCCAGCATTTT. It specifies CASSPVHSVQPQHF.